This entry describes one T cell receptor beta chain. Its antigen is undetermined. This entry comes from a study of cytomegalovirus exposure and HLA in healthy donors. Looking at the study overall: According to later analysis, the same platform produced the roughly 120 validation and under 700 first-cohort repertoires.

Points from the study as a whole: Among the CMV-associated chains, three were confirmed in vitro as specific for CMV antigens.

Generated by immunoSEQ multiplex PCR, the TCRdb table keeps only in-frame clones and is missing some. The sample contains 110,000 or so clones, 70% to 90% of which appear only once. Germline values: CDR1 SQVTM, CDR2 ANQGSEA. With 6 bases removed from V and 0 bases from J, the gap between germline ends came to 21 bases. The CDR3 is 17 amino acids. The gene calls are TRBV29-1 and TRBJ1-5, with no clear D. The sequence was collected from a woman between 18 and 29 years old in good health and CMV-seropositive. Material: PBMCs. The CDR3 here is CSVDRTPDRDSNQPQHF. DNA of the CDR3: TGCAGCGTGGACCGGACTCCCGATCGGGATAGCAATCAGCCCCAGCATTTT.